The T cell receptor beta chain under discussion was sequenced for a study of regulatory T cells in long-lasting Graves disease. The wider study: It was over 5 years of antithyroid drugs, with positive TSH receptor antibodies, that meant persistent Graves' disease.

For TCR beta, libraries came from iRepertoire HTBI primers and Arm-PCR of CDR3 regions. TCRdb fed the multiplex PCR reads into MiXCR, producing one record per CDR3 protein. The data contain more than 300,000 distinct CDR3 sequences, roughly 24% of them singletons. Worth noting for this clonotype: Its antigen is undetermined.

Indicated time point: persistent/refractory GD, antithyroid drugs over 5 years with positive TRAb. PBMC RNA served as the TCR library source. Patients came from an endocrinology department in Xi'an, China. Study-level results: Fewer public clonotypes were shared by new patients (around 960) than by persistent patients (about 2,800).

V lost 1 base to trimming and J lost 6 bases, with 5 bases between them. Germline assignment: CDR1 DFQATT and CDR2 SNEGSKA (reference sequence). CDR3 length equals 11 residues. This TCR was recovered from a woman aged 40 to 55 with Graves disease. The rearrangement joins TRBV20-1 to TRBJ2-3; no clear D. The starting material was peripheral blood mononuclear cells (PBMCs), obtained when the disease was refractory, from a patient treated with antithyroid drugs. CDR3 in DNA: TGCAGTGCTAGAGTAGTCGATACGCAGTATTTT. Encoded protein: CSARVVDTQYF.